The 31 T cell receptor beta chains below all came from one sample that was sequenced in a study of OX40 agonist ivuxolimab in advanced cancers. Clones were read by immunoSEQ multiplex PCR, and TCRdb kept only the in-frame ones, dropping some. The data hold 55,000 to 90,000 clones, with around nine tenths observed a single time. The source material was CD4+ or CD8+ T cells sorted from blood, sampled in a trial of the OX40 agonist ivuxolimab. These receptors originate from an adult with an advanced solid tumor such as melanoma, head and neck, liver or kidney cancer.

Relative to its sample, this clone is medium-sized. This rearrangement joins TRBV6-1 to TRBJ2-3; 15 bases are shared with TRBD2. The CDR3 is 15 amino acids. Trimming took 4 bases from V and 4 from J; bases not matched to a gene: 0. The V gene's germline CDR1 is MNHNS and CDR2 SASEGT. This CDR3 reads CASSGTSGGADTQYF. CDR3 DNA: TGTGCCAGCAGTGGGACTAGCGGGGGGGCAGATACGCAGTATTTT.

This chain uses TRBV7-2 with TRBJ2-1; 9 nucleotides align to TRBD2. CDR1 is SGHTA and CDR2 is FQGNSA in the germline V gene. Trimming at V came to 8 bases and at J to 8 bases, leaving 10 bases not matched to a gene. The CDR3 is 14 residues long. CDR3 nucleotides: TGTGCCAGCTGTGCGGGGGGGCCGTCCTATGAGCAGTTCTTC. Translation gives CASCAGGPSYEQFF.

This chain joins TRBV7-9 and TRBJ1-1; possible D gene TRBD1, 5 bases. Between the trimmed V and J ends, which lost 4 bases and 3 bases, there was a span of 9 bases. The CDR3 totals 13 residues. CDR1 and CDR2 (germline): SEHNR, FQNEAQ (reference sequence). This CDR3 is CASSWGLDTEAFF. The CDR3 DNA is TGTGCCAGCAGCTGGGGCTTGGACACTGAAGCTTTCTTT.

The chain is built from TRBV18 and TRBJ1-6; D gene unclear. The CDR3 length is 13 residues. CDR1 KGHSH and CDR2 LQKENI come from the germline V gene. The germline V and J ends were trimmed by 2 bases and 8 bases, with 7 bases remaining between them. The CDR3 bases are TGTGCCAGCTCACCAGACTTGGATTCACCCCTCCACTTT. Translated: CASSPDLDSPLHF.

V gene TRBV11-2 combines with J gene TRBJ2-7; TRBD1 matches at 8 bases. V lost 5 bases and J lost 5; bases outside the gene matches: 11. The length of the CDR3 is 15 residues. From germline, CDR1 is SGHAT and CDR2 FQNNGV. CDR3 coding DNA: TGTGCCAGCAGCCGTAAACCGACAGGGGTCGACGAGCAGTACTTC. Translating gives CASSRKPTGVDEQYF. Based on the CDR3 plus reference TRBV11-2 and TRBJ2-7, the full variable domain is EAGVAQSPRYKIIEKRQSVAFWCNPISGHATLYWYQQILGQGPKLLIQFQNNGVVDDSQLPKDRFSAERLKGVDSTLKIQPAKLEDSAVYLCASSRKPTGVDEQYFGPGTRLTVT.

The chain is built from TRBV19 and TRBJ2-7; tentative D call: TRBD1 (6 bases). Germline V lookup: CDR1 LNHDA, CDR2 SQIVND (reference sequence). Trimming shortened V by 5 bases and J by 3 bases, and 14 bases separated the two germline ends. This CDR3 has 14 amino acids. The DNA of the CDR3 is TGTGCCAGTAGTGACACTGACAGGAACTACGAGCAGTACTTC. Translating it yields CASSDTDRNYEQYF. The variable domain in full, with the rest retrieved from reference TRBV19 and TRBJ2-7, is DGGITQSPKYLFRKEGQNVTLSCEQNLNHDAMYWYRQDPGQGLRLIYYSQIVNDFQKGDIAEGYSVSREKKESFPLTVTSAQKNPTAFYLCASSDTDRNYEQYFGPGTRLTVT.

The chain carries TRBV6-5 and TRBJ2-7; D may be TRBD1 (7 bases). Trimming stripped 5 bases from V and 5 bases from J, with 16 bases between. The CDR3 contains 14 residues. Germline V lookup: CDR1 MNHEY, CDR2 SVGAGI. CDR3 coding DNA: TGTGCCAGCAGTGGGCAGGGGGGAGGCGACGAGCAGTACTTC. It codes for CASSGQGGGDEQYF.

The V call is TRBV16, the J call TRBJ1-1; D is possibly TRBD1 (5 bases). Per the germline V gene, CDR1 is KGHSY and CDR2 is FQNENV. The CDR3 has 18 residues. Trimming took 0 bases from V and 0 from J, leaving 17 bases between them. CDR3 nucleotides: TGTGCCAGCAGCCAATCTTCGAAGTTTGGGGGACTGAACACTGAAGCTTTCTTT. Amino acids: CASSQSSKFGGLNTEAFF.

The chain combines TRBV28 with TRBJ1-3, with D perhaps matching TRBD1 (6 bases). CDR3 length: 17 amino acids. V lost 6 bases and J 0 bases, leaving 18 bases between the germline ends. The V gene's germline CDR1 is MDHEN and CDR2 SYDVKM. Here the CDR3 reads CASSRPRQANSGNTIYF. DNA for the CDR3: TGTGCCAGCAGCCGCCCCCGACAGGCCAACTCTGGAAACACCATATATTTT.

The rearrangement joins TRBV5-1 to TRBJ1-1; D gene unclear. The CDR3 contains 14 residues. Trimming removed 3 bases at V and 2 bases at J, with 11 bases between. Germline loops: CDR1 SGHRS, CDR2 YFSETQ. The DNA of the CDR3 is TGCGCCAGCAGCTGGGGAACACAAAACACTGAAGCTTTCTTT. Its protein is CASSWGTQNTEAFF.

On this clone: Given a much more abundant clone one base away, this may be a read error. The V and J genes are TRBV7-7 and TRBJ2-7; D uncertain. Germline V CDR1 and CDR2: SSHAT, FNYEAQ (reference sequence). There are 13 residues in the CDR3. Trimming pared 1 base from V and 6 bases from J, leaving 10 bases between. The CDR3 sequence is CASSLGSGAEQYF. CDR3 DNA sequence: TGTGCCAGCAGCTTAGGCTCTGGAGCCGAGCAGTACTTC.

The rearrangement uses TRBV28 and TRBJ1-1; D gene ambiguous. Germline lookup yields CDR1 MDHEN and CDR2 SYDVKM. The CDR3 contains 15 residues. The V end lost 3 bases, the J end lost 0 bases, and 11 bases lay between the germline ends. CDR3 sequence: CASSLTGIMNTEAFF. The CDR3 nucleotides are TGTGCCAGCAGTTTGACGGGGATCATGAACACTGAAGCTTTCTTT.

The chain links TRBV5-1 to TRBJ2-7; either TRBD1 or TRBD2 may supply D (5 bases each). V lost 3 bases, J lost 1 base, and 8 bases lay in between. Germline assignment: CDR1 SGHRS and CDR2 YFSETQ. The CDR3 loop spans 13 amino acids. The CDR3, as DNA: TGCGCCAGCAGCTCTTGGGGGTCCTACGAGCAGTACTTC. Translation gives CASSSWGSYEQYF.

The chain combines TRBV7-8 with TRBJ2-1; 9 nucleotides match TRBD2. The CDR3 is made up of 19 amino acids. The V and J ends lost 5 bases and 1 base, in that order; junction bases with no gene match: 15. Germline lookup yields CDR1 SGHVS and CDR2 FQNEAQ. The CDR3 nucleotides read TGTGCCAGCAGCGCACGAGGGGCTAGCGGGATAAAGTCCTACAATGAGCAGTTCTTC. Translating gives CASSARGASGIKSYNEQFF.

The rearrangement joins TRBV20-1 to TRBJ2-7, with D unresolved. This CDR3 spans 10 amino acids. V gave up 7 bases and J gave up 2 bases, with 6 bases separating them. Germline V gives CDR1 DFQATT, CDR2 SNEGSKA (reference sequence). CDR3 coding DNA: TGCAGTGTTGGGGCCTACGAGCAGTACTTC. It specifies CSVGAYEQYF.

The chain is built from TRBV28 and TRBJ1-2; 7 nucleotides line up with TRBD1. The V gene's germline CDR1 is MDHEN and CDR2 SYDVKM. This CDR3 contains 14 residues. V lost 2 bases and J lost 4; bases outside the gene matches: 4. CDR3 nucleotides: TGTGCCAGCAGTTTACGGGACAGCTTCTATGGCTACACCTTC. Translated, it gives CASSLRDSFYGYTF.

V is TRBV9 and J is TRBJ2-1; 14 bases map to TRBD2. The CDR3 is 16 amino acids. With V trimmed by 4 bases and J by 8 bases, 8 bases remained unmatched. Per germline, CDR1 SGDLS and CDR2 YYNGEE. Here the CDR3 DNA reads TGTGCCAGCAGCAGATGGGGGACTAGCGGGAGCCATGAGCAGTTCTTC. Residues: CASSRWGTSGSHEQFF.

This clone has only one observation. The chain couples TRBV30 to TRBJ2-7; 7 bases agree with TRBD1. Trimming cost V 0 bases and J 1 base; bases outside gene matches: 3. This CDR3 spans 14 amino acids. The germline CDR1 and CDR2 sequences are GTSNPN and SVGIG (reference sequence). The CDR3: CAWSVGTESYEQYF. CDR3 sequence (DNA): TGTGCCTGGAGTGTAGGGACAGAATCCTACGAGCAGTACTTC.

The chain uses TRBV28 and TRBJ2-7; D unclear. CDR1 is MDHEN, CDR2 SYDVKM, per germline. V was cut by 5 bases and J by 2 bases, with 10 bases left in between. This CDR3 is built from 13 residues. CDR3 protein: CASSETSTYEQYF. The CDR3 region has the DNA TGTGCCAGCAGTGAGACAAGCACCTACGAGCAGTACTTC.

The rearrangement links TRBV6-6 to TRBJ1-5; no clear D. The V and J ends lost 0 bases and 1 base respectively, with 7 bases between them. The CDR3 has 15 amino acids. Germline CDR1 and CDR2: MNHNY and SVGAGI (reference sequence). CDR3 amino acids: CASSYSVGSNQPQHF. As DNA, the CDR3 is TGTGCCAGCAGTTACTCCGTGGGGAGCAATCAGCCCCAGCATTTT.

This chain connects TRBV7-2 to TRBJ2-7, with TRBD2 identical over 14 bases. J gave up 3 bases and V 6 bases, and 13 bases lay outside the gene matches. CDR3 size: 18 residues. The germline CDR1 and CDR2 sequences are SGHTA and FQGNSA. The CDR3 bases are TGTGCCAGCAGTTTGCCGGGACTAGCGGGAGTATCCGGCTACGAGCAGTACTTC. It is translated as CASSLPGLAGVSGYEQYF.

J is TRBJ2-2 and V is TRBV28; D not resolved. The germline V gene has CDR1 MDHEN and CDR2 SYDVKM. The V and J ends lost 7 bases and 4 bases respectively, with 19 bases between them. The CDR3 is 16 amino acids. This CDR3 is CASTSPGTEGTGELFF. The CDR3 nucleotides are TGTGCCAGCACCTCACCAGGAACGGAAGGCACCGGGGAGCTGTTTTTT.

This clone was counted once. J is TRBJ1-1 and V is TRBV5-4; TRBD1 is a possible D gene (5 bases). The CDR3 has 14 residues. Germline V CDR1 and CDR2: SGHNT, YYREEE (reference sequence). V dropped 4 bases and J dropped 6 bases, with 16 bases sitting between them. The CDR3 is CASSQEAAGAEAFF. Written as DNA, the CDR3 is TGTGCCAGCAGCCAAGAAGCTGCGGGGGCTGAAGCTTTCTTT.

CDR3 sequence reads: CASNRNRAETQYF. The DNA of the CDR3 is TGTGCCAGCAATCGGAATAGGGCTGAGACCCAGTACTTC. The gene calls are TRBV6-1 and TRBJ2-5; D not certain. The germline V gene encodes CDR1 MNHNS and CDR2 SASEGT. V was trimmed by 7 bases and J by 5 bases, leaving 14 bases between them. This CDR3 comprises 13 residues.

This clone was found a few times. J is TRBJ1-2 and V is TRBV28; 10 nucleotides line up with TRBD1. After removal of 8 bases from V and 10 bases from J, the junction contained 7 bases not matched to a gene. The CDR3 has 12 residues. The germline CDR1 and CDR2 sequences are MDHEN and SYDVKM. The CDR3 reads CASAGQGIFYTF. The CDR3 nucleotides read TGTGCCAGCGCGGGACAGGGGATCTTCTACACCTTC.

The rearrangement joins TRBV18 to TRBJ2-5, with no clear D. CDR3 length: 13 amino acids. The germline CDR1 and CDR2 sequences are KGHSH and LQKENI. V was trimmed by 0 bases and J by 5 bases, leaving 7 bases between them. The CDR3, as DNA: TGTGCCAGCTCACCACCGTATGGTGAGACCCAGTACTTC. Its protein product is CASSPPYGETQYF.

This clone appeared once. The rearrangement joins TRBV2 to TRBJ1-5, with D possibly matching TRBD1 (6 bases). This CDR3 is 12 amino acids long. Germline CDR1 and CDR2: SNHLY and FYNNEI. V shed 6 bases and J shed 3 bases, with 6 bases lying between them. The CDR3 coding sequence is TGTGCCAGCAGGGGGGCCAATCAGCCCCAGCATTTT. It specifies CASRGANQPQHF.

This rearrangement joins TRBV29-1 to TRBJ2-7; 7 nucleotides align to TRBD1. The CDR3 is 12 amino acids. Germline assignment: CDR1 SQVTM and CDR2 ANQGSEA. J gave up 3 bases and V 2 bases, and 1 base lay outside the gene matches. CDR3 nucleotides: TGCAGCGTTGAAAGGACAGGCTACGAGCAGTACTTC. As protein: CSVERTGYEQYF.

The chain employs TRBV27 and TRBJ2-6; a possible D gene is TRBD1 (6 bases). This CDR3 is 16 amino acids long. Germline V CDR1 and CDR2: MNHEY, SMNVEV (reference sequence). With 2 bases removed from V and 3 bases from J, the gap between germline ends came to 11 bases. The CDR3 sequence: CASSLGWGLGANVLTF. The CDR3 DNA sequence: TGTGCCAGCAGTTTAGGGTGGGGGCTTGGGGCCAACGTCCTGACTTTC.

This clone was counted between two and nine times. The CDR3, as DNA: TGCAGCGTGGGGGCCGGACTAGCGGGAGTAGGGACCCAGTACTTC. The encoded protein is CSVGAGLAGVGTQYF. The V call is TRBV29-1, the J call TRBJ2-5, with TRBD2 matching over 13 bases. Germline loops: CDR1 SQVTM, CDR2 ANQGSEA. The trim removed 6 bases at V and 7 bases at J, leaving 11 bases unmatched. The CDR3 contains 15 residues.

The chain couples TRBV10-3 to TRBJ2-1; 13 bases line up with TRBD2. The junction had 3 bases not matched to a gene; V was cut back by 3 bases and J by 4 bases. Germline V CDR1 and CDR2: ENHRY, SYGVKD. This CDR3 region has 16 residues. The CDR3 DNA sequence: TGTGCCATCAGTGACGGACTAGCGGGGGCTTACAATGAGCAGTTCTTC. Its translation is CAISDGLAGAYNEQFF.